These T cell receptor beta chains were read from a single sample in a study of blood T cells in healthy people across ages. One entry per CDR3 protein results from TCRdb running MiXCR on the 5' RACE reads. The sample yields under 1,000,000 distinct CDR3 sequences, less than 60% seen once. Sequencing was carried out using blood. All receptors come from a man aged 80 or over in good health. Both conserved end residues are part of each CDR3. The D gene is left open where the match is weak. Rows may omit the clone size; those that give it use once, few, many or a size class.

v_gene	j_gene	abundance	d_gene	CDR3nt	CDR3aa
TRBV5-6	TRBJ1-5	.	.	TGTGCCAGCAGCCACCGCAGGTTGCGCAATCAGCCCCAGCATTTT	CASSHRRLRNQPQHF
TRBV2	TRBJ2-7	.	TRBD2	TGTGCCAGCAGTAGGACTAGCGGGACGGGCGAGCAGTACTTC	CASSRTSGTGEQYF
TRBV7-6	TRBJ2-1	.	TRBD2	TGTGCCAGCAGCTTAAGGACTAGGATTGAGCAGTTCTTC	CASSLRTRIEQFF
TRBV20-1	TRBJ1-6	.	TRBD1	TGCAGTGCTACCTACAGGGGGCAGAATTCACCCCTCCACTTT	CSATYRGQNSPLHF
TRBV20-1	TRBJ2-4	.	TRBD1	TGCAGTGCTAGAGACGGTCAGGGGGCCACAGGAGCCAAAAACATTCAGTACTTC	CSARDGQGATGAKNIQYF
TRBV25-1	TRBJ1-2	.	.	TGTGCCAGCAGTGACCGGACAGATCGGGGCTACACCTTC	CASSDRTDRGYTF
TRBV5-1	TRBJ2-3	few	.	TGCGCCAGCAGCTTGGCACCAACAGATACGCAGTATTTT	CASSLAPTDTQYF
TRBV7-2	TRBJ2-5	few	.	TGTGCCAGCAGCGCAGGGCCGAGGGGATTAGAGACCCAGTACTTC	CASSAGPRGLETQYF
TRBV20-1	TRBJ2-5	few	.	TGCAGTGCTAGTCTGTCTGACCAAGAGACCCAGTACTTC	CSASLSDQETQYF
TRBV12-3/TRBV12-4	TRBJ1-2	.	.	TGTGCCAGCAGTCCGGGAGGACAGCTCAACTACGGCTACACCTTC	CASSPGGQLNYGYTF
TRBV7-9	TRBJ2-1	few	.	TGTGCCAGCAGCGGATCCCGGGGTGGGAATGAGCAGTTCTTC	CASSGSRGGNEQFF